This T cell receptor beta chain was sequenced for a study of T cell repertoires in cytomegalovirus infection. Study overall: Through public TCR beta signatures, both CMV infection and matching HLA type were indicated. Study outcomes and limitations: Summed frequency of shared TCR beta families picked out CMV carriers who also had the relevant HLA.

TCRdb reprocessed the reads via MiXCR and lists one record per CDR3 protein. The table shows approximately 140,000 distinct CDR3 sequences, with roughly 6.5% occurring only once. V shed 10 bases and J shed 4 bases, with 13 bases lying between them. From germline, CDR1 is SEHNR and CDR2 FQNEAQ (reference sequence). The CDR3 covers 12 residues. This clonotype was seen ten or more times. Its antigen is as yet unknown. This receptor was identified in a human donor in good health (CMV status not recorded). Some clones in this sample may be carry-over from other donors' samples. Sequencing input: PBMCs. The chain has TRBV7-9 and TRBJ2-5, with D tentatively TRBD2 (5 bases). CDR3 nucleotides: TGTGCCATCCAAGCGGTAGGAGAGACCCAGTACTTC. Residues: CAIQAVGETQYF.